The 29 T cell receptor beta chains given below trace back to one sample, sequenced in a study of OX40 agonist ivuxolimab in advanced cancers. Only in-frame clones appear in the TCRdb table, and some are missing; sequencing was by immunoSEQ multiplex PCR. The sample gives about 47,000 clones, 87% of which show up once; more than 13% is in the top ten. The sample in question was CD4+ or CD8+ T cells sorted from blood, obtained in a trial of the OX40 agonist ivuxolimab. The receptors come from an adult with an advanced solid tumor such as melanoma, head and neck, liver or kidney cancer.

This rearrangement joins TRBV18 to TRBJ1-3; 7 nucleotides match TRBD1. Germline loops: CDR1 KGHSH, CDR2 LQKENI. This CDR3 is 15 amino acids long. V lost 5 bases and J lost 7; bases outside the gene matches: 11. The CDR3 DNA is TGTGCCAGCTCAGAGGCGCCGGCCAGGGGGAACACCATATATTTT. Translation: CASSEAPARGNTIYF.

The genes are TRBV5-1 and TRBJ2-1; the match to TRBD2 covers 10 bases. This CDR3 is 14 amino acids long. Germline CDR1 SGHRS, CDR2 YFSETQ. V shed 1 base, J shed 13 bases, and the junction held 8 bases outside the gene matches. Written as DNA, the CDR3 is TGCGCCAGCAGCTTGACCGGTGGACTAGCGGTCCAGTTCTTC. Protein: CASSLTGGLAVQFF.

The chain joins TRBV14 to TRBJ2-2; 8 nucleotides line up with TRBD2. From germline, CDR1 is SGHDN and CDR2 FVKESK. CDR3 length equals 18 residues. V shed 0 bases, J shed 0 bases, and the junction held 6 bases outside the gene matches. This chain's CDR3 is CASSQEAQGLANTGELFF. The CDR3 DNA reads TGTGCCAGCAGCCAAGAAGCGCAGGGACTAGCGAACACCGGGGAGCTGTTTTTT.

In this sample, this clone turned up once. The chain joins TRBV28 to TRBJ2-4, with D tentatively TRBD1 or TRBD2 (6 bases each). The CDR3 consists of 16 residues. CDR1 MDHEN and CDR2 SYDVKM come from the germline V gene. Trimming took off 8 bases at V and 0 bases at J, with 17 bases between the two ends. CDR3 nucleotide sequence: TGTGCCAGCCGGTCCTGGGGGGCTGTAGCCAAAAACATTCAGTACTTC. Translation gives CASRSWGAVAKNIQYF.

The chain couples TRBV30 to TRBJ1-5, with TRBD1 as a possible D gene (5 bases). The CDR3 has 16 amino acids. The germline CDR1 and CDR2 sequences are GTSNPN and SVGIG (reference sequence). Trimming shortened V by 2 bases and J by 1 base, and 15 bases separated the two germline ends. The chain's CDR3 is CAWSKDTFLSNQPQHF. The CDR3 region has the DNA TGTGCCTGGAGTAAGGACACTTTTTTGAGCAATCAGCCCCAGCATTTT.

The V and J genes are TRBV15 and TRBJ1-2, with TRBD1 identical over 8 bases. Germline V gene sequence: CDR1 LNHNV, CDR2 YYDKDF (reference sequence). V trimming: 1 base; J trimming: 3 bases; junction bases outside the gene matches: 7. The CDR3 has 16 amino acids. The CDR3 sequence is CATSRGNRDRHYGYTF. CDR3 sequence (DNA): TGTGCCACCAGCAGAGGAAATAGGGACAGGCACTATGGCTACACCTTC. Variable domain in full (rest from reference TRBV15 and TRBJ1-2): DAMVIQNPRYQVTQFGKPVTLSCSQTLNHNVMYWYQQKSSQAPKLLFHYYDKDFNNEADTPDNFQSRRPNTSFCFLDIRSPGLGDTAMYLCATSRGNRDRHYGYTFGSGTRLTVV.

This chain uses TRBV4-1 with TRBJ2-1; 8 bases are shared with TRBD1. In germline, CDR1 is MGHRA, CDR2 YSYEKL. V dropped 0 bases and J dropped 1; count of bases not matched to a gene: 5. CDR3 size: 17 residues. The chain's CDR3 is CASSQESGTGSYNEQFF. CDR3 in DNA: TGCGCCAGCAGCCAAGAGTCGGGGACAGGTTCCTACAATGAGCAGTTCTTC.

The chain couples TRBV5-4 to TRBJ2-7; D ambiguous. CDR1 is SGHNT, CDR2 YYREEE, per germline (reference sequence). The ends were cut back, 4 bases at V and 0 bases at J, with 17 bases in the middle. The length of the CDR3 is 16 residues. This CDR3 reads CASSVSVEMSSYEQYF. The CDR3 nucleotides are TGTGCCAGCAGCGTGAGCGTGGAGATGAGCTCCTACGAGCAGTACTTC.

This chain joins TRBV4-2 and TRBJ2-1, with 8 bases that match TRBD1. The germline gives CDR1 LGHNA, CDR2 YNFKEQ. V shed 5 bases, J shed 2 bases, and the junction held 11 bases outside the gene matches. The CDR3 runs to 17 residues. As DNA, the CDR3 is TGTGCCAGCAGCAATACCCGGACAGGGAAAACCTACAATGAGCAGTTCTTC. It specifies CASSNTRTGKTYNEQFF.

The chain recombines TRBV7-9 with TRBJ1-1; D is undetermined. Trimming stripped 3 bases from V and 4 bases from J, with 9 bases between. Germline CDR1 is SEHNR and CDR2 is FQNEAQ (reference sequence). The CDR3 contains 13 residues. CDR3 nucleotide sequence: TGTGCCAGCAGCTTCGGTCTGGGCACTGAAGCTTTCTTT. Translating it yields CASSFGLGTEAFF.

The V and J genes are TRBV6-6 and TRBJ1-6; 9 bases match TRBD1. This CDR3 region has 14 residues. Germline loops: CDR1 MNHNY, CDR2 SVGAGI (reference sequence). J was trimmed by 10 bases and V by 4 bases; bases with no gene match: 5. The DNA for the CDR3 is TGTGCCAGCAGTTCGGACAGGGGCCAATCACCCCTCCACTTT. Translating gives CASSSDRGQSPLHF.

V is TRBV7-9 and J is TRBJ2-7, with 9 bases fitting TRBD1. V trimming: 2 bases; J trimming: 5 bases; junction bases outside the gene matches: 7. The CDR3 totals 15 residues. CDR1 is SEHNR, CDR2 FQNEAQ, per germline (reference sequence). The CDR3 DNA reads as TGTGCCAGCAGCTTAACCGGGACAGGGAACCACGAGCAGTACTTC. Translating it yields CASSLTGTGNHEQYF.

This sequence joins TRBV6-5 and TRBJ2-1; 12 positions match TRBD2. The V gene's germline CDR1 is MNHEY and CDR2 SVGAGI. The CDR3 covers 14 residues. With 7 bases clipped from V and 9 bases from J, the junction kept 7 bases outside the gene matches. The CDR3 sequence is CASNQGGLAGEQFF. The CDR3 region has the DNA TGTGCCAGCAACCAAGGGGGACTAGCGGGTGAGCAGTTCTTC.

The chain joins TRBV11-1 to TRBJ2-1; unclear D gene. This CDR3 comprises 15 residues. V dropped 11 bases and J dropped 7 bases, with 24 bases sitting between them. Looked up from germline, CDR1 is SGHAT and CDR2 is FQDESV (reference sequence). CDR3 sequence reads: CASSPLNLVLNEQFF. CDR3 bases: TGTGCCTCTTCTCCCCTTAACTTGGTACTAAATGAGCAGTTCTTC.

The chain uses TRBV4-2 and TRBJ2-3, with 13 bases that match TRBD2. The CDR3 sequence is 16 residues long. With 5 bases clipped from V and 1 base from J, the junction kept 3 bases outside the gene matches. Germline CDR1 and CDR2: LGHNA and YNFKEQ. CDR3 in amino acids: CASSAGTSGGTDTQYF. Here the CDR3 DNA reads TGTGCCAGCAGCGCTGGGACTAGCGGGGGCACAGATACGCAGTATTTT.

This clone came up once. CDR3 loop: CASRTRQGYYNEQFF. The CDR3 nucleotides read TGTGCCAGTAGAACAAGGCAGGGATACTACAATGAGCAGTTCTTC. This chain connects TRBV19 to TRBJ2-1, with TRBD1 as a possible D gene (5 bases). The length of the CDR3 is 15 residues. CDR1 and CDR2 from the germline V gene are LNHDA and SQIVND (reference sequence). V lost 6 bases and J lost 3, with 15 bases in between.

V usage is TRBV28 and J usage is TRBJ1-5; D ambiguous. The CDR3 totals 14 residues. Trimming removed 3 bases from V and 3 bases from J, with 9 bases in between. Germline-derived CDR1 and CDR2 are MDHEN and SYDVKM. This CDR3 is CASSFLSINQPQHF. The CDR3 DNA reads TGTGCCAGCAGTTTTTTGTCCATCAATCAGCCCCAGCATTTT.

In DNA form, the CDR3 reads TGCAGCGCACGGGACCCGCTGGGCCATGGCTACACCTTC. Translation: CSARDPLGHGYTF. The rearrangement links TRBV29-1 to TRBJ1-2, with TRBD1 as a possible D gene (5 bases). This CDR3 comprises 13 residues. From germline, CDR1 is SQVTM and CDR2 ANQGSEA. The V gene lost 7 bases and the J gene lost 6 bases, with 18 bases spanning the gap. Looking up the rest from reference TRBV29-1 and TRBJ1-2 gives the full variable domain: SAVISQKPSRDICQRGTSLTIQCQVDSQVTMMFWYRQQPGQSLTLIATANQGSEATYESGFVIDKFPISRPNLTFSTLTVSNMSPEDSSIYLCSARDPLGHGYTFGSGTRLTVV.

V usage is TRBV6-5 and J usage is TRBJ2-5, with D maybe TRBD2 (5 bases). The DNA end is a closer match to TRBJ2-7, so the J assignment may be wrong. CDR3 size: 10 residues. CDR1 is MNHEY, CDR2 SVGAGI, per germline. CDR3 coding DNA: TGTGCCACCGGGGCCTACGAGCAGTACTTC. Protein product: CATGAYEQYF.

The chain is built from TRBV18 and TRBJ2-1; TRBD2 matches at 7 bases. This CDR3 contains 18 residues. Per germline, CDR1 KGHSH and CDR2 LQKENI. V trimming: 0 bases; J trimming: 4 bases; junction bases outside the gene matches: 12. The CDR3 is CASSPPSRAGNPYNEQFF. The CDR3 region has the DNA TGTGCCAGCTCACCACCTTCGCGAGCGGGGAATCCTTACAATGAGCAGTTCTTC.

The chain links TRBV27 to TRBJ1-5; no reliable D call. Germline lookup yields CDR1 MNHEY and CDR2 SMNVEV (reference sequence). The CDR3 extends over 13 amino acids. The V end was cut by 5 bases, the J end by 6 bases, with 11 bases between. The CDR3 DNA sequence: TGTGCCAGCAGTCTTGAGGTTAGTCAGCCCCAGCATTTT. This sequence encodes CASSLEVSQPQHF.

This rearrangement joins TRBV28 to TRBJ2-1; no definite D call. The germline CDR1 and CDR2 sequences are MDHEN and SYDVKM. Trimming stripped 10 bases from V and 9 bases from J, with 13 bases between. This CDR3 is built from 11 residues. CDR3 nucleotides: TGTGCCACCTCTAAGTTTTTTGAGCAGTTCTTC. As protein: CATSKFFEQFF.

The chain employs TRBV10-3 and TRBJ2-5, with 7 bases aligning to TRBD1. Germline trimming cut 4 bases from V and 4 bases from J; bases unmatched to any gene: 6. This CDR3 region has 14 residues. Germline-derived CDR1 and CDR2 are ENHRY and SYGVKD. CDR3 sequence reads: CAISGRQGRETQYF. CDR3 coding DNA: TGTGCCATCAGTGGAAGACAGGGCAGAGAGACCCAGTACTTC.

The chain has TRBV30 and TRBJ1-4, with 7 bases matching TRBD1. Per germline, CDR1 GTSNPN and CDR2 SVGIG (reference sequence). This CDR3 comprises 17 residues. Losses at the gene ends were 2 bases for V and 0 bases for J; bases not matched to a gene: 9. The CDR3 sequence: CAWSYGEQGPTNEKLFF. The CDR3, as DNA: TGTGCCTGGAGTTATGGGGAACAGGGGCCAACTAATGAAAAACTGTTTTTT.

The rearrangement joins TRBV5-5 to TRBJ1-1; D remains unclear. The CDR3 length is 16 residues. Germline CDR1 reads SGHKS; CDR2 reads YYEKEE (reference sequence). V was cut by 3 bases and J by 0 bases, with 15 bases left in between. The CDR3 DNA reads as TGTGCCAGCAGCTCGAGATTGGCAGTGGTGAACACTGAAGCTTTCTTT. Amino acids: CASSSRLAVVNTEAFF.

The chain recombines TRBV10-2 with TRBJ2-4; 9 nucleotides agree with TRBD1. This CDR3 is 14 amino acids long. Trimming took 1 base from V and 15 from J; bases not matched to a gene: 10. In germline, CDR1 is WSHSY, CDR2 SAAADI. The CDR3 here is CASSELGQGVHRYF. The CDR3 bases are TGCGCCAGCAGTGAGTTGGGACAGGGTGTTCATCGGTACTTC.

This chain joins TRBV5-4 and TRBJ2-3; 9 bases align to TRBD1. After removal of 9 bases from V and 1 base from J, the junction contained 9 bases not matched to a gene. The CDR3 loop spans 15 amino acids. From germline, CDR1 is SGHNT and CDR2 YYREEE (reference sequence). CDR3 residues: CATVEGTGRTDTQYF. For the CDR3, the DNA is TGTGCCACCGTTGAAGGGACAGGGCGCACAGATACGCAGTATTTT.

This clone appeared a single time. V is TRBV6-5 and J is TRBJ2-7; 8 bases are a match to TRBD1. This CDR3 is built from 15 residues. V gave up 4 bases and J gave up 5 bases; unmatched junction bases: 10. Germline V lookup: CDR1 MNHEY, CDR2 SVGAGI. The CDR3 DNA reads TGTGCCAGCAGTTCTCCGGACAGGGCTATGGACGAGCAGTACTTC. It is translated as CASSSPDRAMDEQYF.

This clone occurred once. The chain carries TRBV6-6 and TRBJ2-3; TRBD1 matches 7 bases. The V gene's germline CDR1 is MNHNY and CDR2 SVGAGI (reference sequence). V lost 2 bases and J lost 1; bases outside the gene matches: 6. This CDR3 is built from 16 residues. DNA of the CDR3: TGTGCCAGCAGTTACCCACAGGGGTCAGGCACAGATACGCAGTATTTT. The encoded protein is CASSYPQGSGTDTQYF.